These T cell receptor beta chains were read from a single sample in a study of T-cell memory formation after mild COVID-19. TCRdb independently ran MiXCR on the 5' RACE reads; one entry per CDR3 protein. Found here are around 300,000 distinct CDR3 sequences, roughly 18% of them singletons; the top ten hold more than 20%. Sequencing was carried out using PBMCs or a T cell subset sorted from them (not recorded which). The receptors stem from a man younger than 30 who had mild COVID-19 (a few samples of this study predate the infection). Cell type and time point are not known. Both conserved end residues are part of each CDR3. A D gene is named only where the DNA matches it firmly. Only part of the rows carry a size: once, few, many, or a class if the clone is expanded.

V gene: TRBV7-6
clone size: .
J gene: TRBJ2-7
D gene: TRBD1
CDR3 DNA: TGTGCCAGCAGCGCGGGGACAGGACCCTACGAGCAGTACTTC
CDR3 protein: CASSAGTGPYEQYF

V gene: TRBV5-1
clone size: .
J gene: TRBJ1-1
D gene: .
CDR3 DNA: TGCGCCAGCAGCTCCGAGAACACTGAAGCTTTCTTT
CDR3 protein: CASSSENTEAFF

V gene: TRBV4-2
clone size: .
J gene: TRBJ2-4
D gene: .
CDR3 DNA: TGTGCCAGCAGCCAAGACAGGGGTTTGGGCAAAAACATTCAGTACTTC
CDR3 protein: CASSQDRGLGKNIQYF

V gene: TRBV20-1
clone size: .
J gene: TRBJ1-2
D gene: .
CDR3 DNA: TGCAGTGCCGCCGATCCCTGGAGCTATGGCTACACCTTC
CDR3 protein: CSAADPWSYGYTF

V gene: TRBV11-1
clone size: few
J gene: TRBJ2-1
D gene: .
CDR3 DNA: TGTGCCAGCAGCTTACAGTACTACAATGAGCAGTTCTTC
CDR3 protein: CASSLQYYNEQFF

V gene: TRBV11-2
clone size: .
J gene: TRBJ1-6
D gene: .
CDR3 DNA: TGTGCCAGCAGCTTAGAGTGGGGTAATAATTCACCCCTCCACTTT
CDR3 protein: CASSLEWGNNSPLHF

V gene: TRBV7-9
clone size: many
J gene: TRBJ2-5
D gene: TRBD2
CDR3 DNA: TGTGCCAGCAGCTTAGGGACTAGCGGCCAAGAGACCCAGTACTTC
CDR3 protein: CASSLGTSGQETQYF

V gene: TRBV7-9
clone size: few
J gene: TRBJ1-2
D gene: .
CDR3 DNA: TGTGCCAGCAGCCCGATCACAGGGATTGGATCCTATGGCTACACCTTC
CDR3 protein: CASSPITGIGSYGYTF

V gene: TRBV7-2
clone size: few
J gene: TRBJ2-3
D gene: .
CDR3 DNA: TGTGCCAGCAGCTTAGGCTTCGTCCCGGGTGCTTATACGCAGTATTTT
CDR3 protein: CASSLGFVPGAYTQYF

V gene: TRBV2
clone size: few
J gene: TRBJ1-2
D gene: .
CDR3 DNA: TGTGCCAGCAGGGTAACAGCTAACTATGGCTACACCTTC
CDR3 protein: CASRVTANYGYTF

V gene: TRBV20-1
clone size: few
J gene: TRBJ2-5
D gene: TRBD2
CDR3 DNA: TGCAGTGCAAATAGCGGGGGGACTTTTCAAGAGACCCAGTACTTC
CDR3 protein: CSANSGGTFQETQYF

V gene: TRBV29-1
clone size: .
J gene: TRBJ2-2
D gene: .
CDR3 DNA: TGCAGCGTTGAAGCGAACACCGGGGAGCTGTTTTTT
CDR3 protein: CSVEANTGELFF

V gene: TRBV7-2
clone size: .
J gene: TRBJ2-2
D gene: .
CDR3 DNA: TGTGCCAGCAGCTCCGGGATATTCACCGGGGAGCTGTTTTTT
CDR3 protein: CASSSGIFTGELFF

V gene: TRBV7-9
clone size: many
J gene: TRBJ2-1
D gene: .
CDR3 DNA: TGTGCCAGCAGCTTATCCGGGGCCCCCACCCATGAGCAGTTCTTC
CDR3 protein: CASSLSGAPTHEQFF

V gene: TRBV3-1
clone size: .
J gene: TRBJ1-1
D gene: .
CDR3 DNA: TGTGCCAGCAGCCCTGACGGGGGCTCCACTGAAGCTTTCTTT
CDR3 protein: CASSPDGGSTEAFF

V gene: TRBV13
clone size: .
J gene: TRBJ2-5
D gene: .
CDR3 DNA: TGTGCCAGCAGTCCGGGACTCCCAGAGACCCAGTACTTC
CDR3 protein: CASSPGLPETQYF

V gene: TRBV7-9
clone size: .
J gene: TRBJ2-3
D gene: .
CDR3 DNA: TGTGCCAGCAGCTTTCTACGGGGCGGAGCGGATACGCAGTATTTT
CDR3 protein: CASSFLRGGADTQYF

V gene: TRBV19
clone size: .
J gene: TRBJ2-2
D gene: TRBD1
CDR3 DNA: TGTGCCAGTAAGATAGGCGACAGGGAGAACACCGGGGAGCTGTTTTTT
CDR3 protein: CASKIGDRENTGELFF

V gene: TRBV6-5
clone size: .
J gene: TRBJ2-1
D gene: .
CDR3 DNA: TGTGCCAGCAGAACGGGATTTGAGCAGTTCTTC
CDR3 protein: CASRTGFEQFF

V gene: TRBV11-2
clone size: few
J gene: TRBJ2-1
D gene: TRBD2
CDR3 DNA: TGTGCCAGCAGCCCCTTACTAGCGGGGACCTACAATGAGCAGTTCTTC
CDR3 protein: CASSPLLAGTYNEQFF

V gene: TRBV5-5
clone size: .
J gene: TRBJ2-7
D gene: .
CDR3 DNA: TGTGCCAGCAGCCCCCATCCAGACGGGACCTACGAGCAGTACTTC
CDR3 protein: CASSPHPDGTYEQYF

V gene: TRBV7-9
clone size: few
J gene: TRBJ1-6
D gene: .
CDR3 DNA: TGTGCCAGCAGCTTAGATCTGGGGCTCTCACCCCTCCACTTT
CDR3 protein: CASSLDLGLSPLHF

V gene: TRBV5-1
clone size: .
J gene: TRBJ2-1
D gene: .
CDR3 DNA: TGCGCCAGCAGCTTGGTAGAGAATGAGCAGTTCTTC
CDR3 protein: CASSLVENEQFF

V gene: TRBV7-2
clone size: .
J gene: TRBJ1-5
D gene: .
CDR3 DNA: TGTGCCAGCAGCATAACAGACTTAGGGCCCCAGCATTTT
CDR3 protein: CASSITDLGPQHF

V gene: TRBV20-1
clone size: .
J gene: TRBJ2-2
D gene: .
CDR3 DNA: TGCAGTGCTAGAATGGACGGTAGGGACACCGGGGAGCTGTTTTTT
CDR3 protein: CSARMDGRDTGELFF

V gene: TRBV4-2
clone size: .
J gene: TRBJ1-2
D gene: .
CDR3 DNA: TGTGCCAGCAGCCAAGTCGCGGAAGTTTATGGCTACACCTTC
CDR3 protein: CASSQVAEVYGYTF

V gene: TRBV7-2
clone size: .
J gene: TRBJ1-2
D gene: .
CDR3 DNA: TGTGCCAGCAGCTTAGTACAGGAATATGGCTACACCTTC
CDR3 protein: CASSLVQEYGYTF

V gene: TRBV29-1
clone size: .
J gene: TRBJ2-5
D gene: TRBD2
CDR3 DNA: TGCAGCGTCGACGGGACTAGCGGGGGGGAATACCAAGAGACCCAGTACTTC
CDR3 protein: CSVDGTSGGEYQETQYF

V gene: TRBV4-3
clone size: few
J gene: TRBJ1-5
D gene: TRBD1
CDR3 DNA: TGCGCCAGCAGCCAAGGGACAGGGAATAGCAATCAGCCCCAGCATTTT
CDR3 protein: CASSQGTGNSNQPQHF

V gene: TRBV7-9
clone size: .
J gene: TRBJ1-1
D gene: TRBD1
CDR3 DNA: TGTGCCAGCAGCACAGGGGTCACTGAAGCTTTCTTT
CDR3 protein: CASSTGVTEAFF

V gene: TRBV7-3
clone size: .
J gene: TRBJ2-2
D gene: .
CDR3 DNA: TGTGCCAGCAGCTTAACGCACGGCGGTACCGGGGAGCTGTTTTTT
CDR3 protein: CASSLTHGGTGELFF

V gene: TRBV5-5
clone size: few
J gene: TRBJ2-5
D gene: TRBD1
CDR3 DNA: TGTGCCAGCAGCTTGCAACCAGGGGGTCTTGGGGAGACCCAGTACTTC
CDR3 protein: CASSLQPGGLGETQYF

V gene: TRBV7-9
clone size: few
J gene: TRBJ1-3
D gene: .
CDR3 DNA: TGTGCCAGCAGCCCGAGGACACAAACCAACTCTGGAAACACCATATATTTT
CDR3 protein: CASSPRTQTNSGNTIYF

V gene: TRBV4-2
clone size: .
J gene: TRBJ2-1
D gene: .
CDR3 DNA: TGTGCCAGCAGCCAAGAGGGCGGAGCGCTTAGGTATGAGCAGTTCTTC
CDR3 protein: CASSQEGGALRYEQFF

V gene: TRBV20-1
clone size: .
J gene: TRBJ1-5
D gene: TRBD1
CDR3 DNA: TGCAGTGCTCCCGGGACAGCGAATCAGCCCCAGCATTTT
CDR3 protein: CSAPGTANQPQHF

V gene: TRBV4-1
clone size: .
J gene: TRBJ2-3
D gene: TRBD1
CDR3 DNA: TGCGCCAGCAGCCAAGAAAGGGGGCAGGGAGATACGCAGTATTTT
CDR3 protein: CASSQERGQGDTQYF

V gene: TRBV9
clone size: .
J gene: TRBJ2-1
D gene: TRBD2
CDR3 DNA: TGTGCCAGCAGCGTAGGACTAGCGGGGCGAGCCTACAATGAGCAGTTCTTC
CDR3 protein: CASSVGLAGRAYNEQFF

V gene: TRBV5-1
clone size: .
J gene: TRBJ2-1
D gene: .
CDR3 DNA: TGCGCCAGCAGCTTGTCCCCGGGTGAGAGCTCCTACAATGAGCAGTTCTTC
CDR3 protein: CASSLSPGESSYNEQFF

V gene: TRBV5-1
clone size: .
J gene: TRBJ2-5
D gene: .
CDR3 DNA: TGCGCCAGCAGCTCAACAGGGTGGCAAGAGACCCAGTACTTC
CDR3 protein: CASSSTGWQETQYF

V gene: TRBV4-1
clone size: few
J gene: TRBJ2-7
D gene: TRBD2
CDR3 DNA: TGCGCCAGCAGCCAAGGGGGGCTAGCGGGACTCTACGAGCAGTACTTC
CDR3 protein: CASSQGGLAGLYEQYF

V gene: TRBV2
clone size: few
J gene: TRBJ2-5
D gene: .
CDR3 DNA: TGTGCCAGCAGTAAACGCAGGCCGTACCAAGAGACCCAGTACTTC
CDR3 protein: CASSKRRPYQETQYF

V gene: TRBV29-1
clone size: .
J gene: TRBJ2-1
D gene: TRBD1
CDR3 DNA: TGCAGCGGTGGCGGAAACAGGGGTTCAAATGAGCAGTTCTTC
CDR3 protein: CSGGGNRGSNEQFF

V gene: TRBV5-1
clone size: few
J gene: TRBJ1-1
D gene: .
CDR3 DNA: TGCGCCAGCAGCCAGCAGGGGATTAATGAAGCTTTCTTT
CDR3 protein: CASSQQGINEAFF

V gene: TRBV5-6
clone size: few
J gene: TRBJ1-2
D gene: .
CDR3 DNA: TGTGCCAGCAGCCGCGGGACCGTTAACTATGGCTACACCTTC
CDR3 protein: CASSRGTVNYGYTF

V gene: TRBV10-3
clone size: few
J gene: TRBJ1-2
D gene: .
CDR3 DNA: TGTGCCATCAGGAGGACAGACAGCTATGGCTACACCTTC
CDR3 protein: CAIRRTDSYGYTF

V gene: TRBV12-3/TRBV12-4
clone size: many
J gene: TRBJ2-3
D gene: .
CDR3 DNA: TGTGCCAGCAGTTTCAGGGGATCAGATACGCAGTATTTT
CDR3 protein: CASSFRGSDTQYF

V gene: TRBV5-4
clone size: .
J gene: TRBJ1-4
D gene: .
CDR3 DNA: TGTGCCAGCAGCTATCAGGAAAAACTGTTTTTT
CDR3 protein: CASSYQEKLFF

V gene: TRBV12-3/TRBV12-4
clone size: few
J gene: TRBJ1-6
D gene: .
CDR3 DNA: TGTGCCAGCAGTCCGCTGTCGGGGGTCCTCCACTTT
CDR3 protein: CASSPLSGVLHF

V gene: TRBV29-1
clone size: many
J gene: TRBJ2-2
D gene: .
CDR3 DNA: TGCAGCGTTGAAAGACAAGGGGGCACCGGGGAGCTGTTTTTT
CDR3 protein: CSVERQGGTGELFF

V gene: TRBV7-9
clone size: .
J gene: TRBJ1-5
D gene: .
CDR3 DNA: TGTGCCAGCAGCTTGTTGGGGAGCAATCAGCCCCAGCATTTT
CDR3 protein: CASSLLGSNQPQHF

V gene: TRBV28
clone size: many
J gene: TRBJ2-3
D gene: .
CDR3 DNA: TGTGCCAGCAGTTACCCTCCCCTCACAGATACGCAGTATTTT
CDR3 protein: CASSYPPLTDTQYF

V gene: TRBV6-5
clone size: few
J gene: TRBJ1-1
D gene: .
CDR3 DNA: TGTGCCAGCCGGACGGGGCCGAACACTGAAGCTTTCTTT
CDR3 protein: CASRTGPNTEAFF

V gene: TRBV5-1
clone size: few
J gene: TRBJ2-2
D gene: .
CDR3 DNA: TGCGCCAGCAGCTTGGCTCCGGGCCTCAACACCGGGGAGCTGTTTTTT
CDR3 protein: CASSLAPGLNTGELFF

V gene: TRBV19
clone size: few
J gene: TRBJ2-1
D gene: .
CDR3 DNA: TGTGCCAGTAGTAGGGCAGGGGTCCTCCTCAGCTCCTACAATGAGCAGTTCTTC
CDR3 protein: CASSRAGVLLSSYNEQFF

V gene: TRBV5-1
clone size: many
J gene: TRBJ1-4
D gene: .
CDR3 DNA: TGCGCCAGCAGCCGGGATGCCAATGAAAAACTGTTTTTT
CDR3 protein: CASSRDANEKLFF

V gene: TRBV21-1
clone size: .
J gene: TRBJ2-5
D gene: .
CDR3 DNA: TGTGCCAGCAGCAAAGGGGACAGGGGGCAAGAGACCCAGTACTTC
CDR3 protein: CASSKGDRGQETQYF